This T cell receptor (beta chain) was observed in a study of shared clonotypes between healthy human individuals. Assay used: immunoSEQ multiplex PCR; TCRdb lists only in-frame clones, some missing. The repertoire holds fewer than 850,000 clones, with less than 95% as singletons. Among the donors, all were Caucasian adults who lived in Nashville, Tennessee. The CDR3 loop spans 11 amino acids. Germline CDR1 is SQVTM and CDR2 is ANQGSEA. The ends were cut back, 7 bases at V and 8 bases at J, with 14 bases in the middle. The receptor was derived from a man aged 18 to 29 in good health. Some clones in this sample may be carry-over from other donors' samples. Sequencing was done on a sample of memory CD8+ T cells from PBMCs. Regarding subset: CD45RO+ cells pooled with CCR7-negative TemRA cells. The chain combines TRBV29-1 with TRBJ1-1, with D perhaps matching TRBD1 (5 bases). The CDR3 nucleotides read TGCAGCGGGACACCCCAAGGGGAAGCTTTCTTT. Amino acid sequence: CSGTPQGEAFF.